The source of this TCR beta chain is a study of blood T cell repertoires in COVID-19. Study-level information: Some COVID-19 samples were acute and others convalescent; all came from the United States, Italy and Spain. PBMCs, B-cell-depleted T cells, or T cells were the source of the cDNA or gDNA that made up the material.

Source study methods: The assay estimated nucleated cells by amplifying reference gene primers. Data came from immunoSEQ multiplex PCR; TCRdb stores just in-frame clones and leaves some out. The V and J calls and clone size are taken from that table; D and trimming were inferred from the DNA. Altogether a few hundred thousand clones are present, 70% to 85% being singletons, with the ten largest covering approximately 0.94%. The length of the CDR3 is 11 residues. V was cut by 1 base and J by 7 bases, with 4 bases left in between. Germline V lookup: CDR1 MNHNS, CDR2 SASEGT. This sequence was found in a human donor with COVID-19, enrolled during active disease. The donor label of this sample is uncertain. Sequenced input: peripheral blood. This rearrangement joins TRBV6-1 to TRBJ1-1, with D unresolved. The CDR3 loop is CASSEVYEAFF. As DNA, the CDR3 is TGTGCCAGCAGTGAAGTGTATGAAGCTTTCTTT.